The sequence of this T cell receptor (beta chain) was determined in a study of shared clonotypes between healthy human individuals. About the study: The cohort comprised a couple of women and a few men. Their ages spanned 18 to 49 years.

CDR3 length: 14 amino acids. CDR1 and CDR2 (germline): MDHEN, SYDVKM. V shed 7 bases and J shed 3 bases, with 15 bases lying between them. Broader study findings: Larger estimated richness was generally seen in naive subsets than in memory subsets.

Running of the assay took place at deep level. DNA at 200 ng, 25,000 to 30,000 T cell genomes, went into sorted-subset replicate PCRs. Generated by immunoSEQ multiplex PCR, the TCRdb table keeps only in-frame clones and is missing some. The table includes about 2.4 million clones, over 85% detected once. As regards this clone: Its antigen is unknown.

The V and J genes are TRBV28 and TRBJ1-2; a possible D gene is TRBD1 (6 bases). Sequenced material: naive CD4+ T cells from PBMCs. Noted subset: CD45RA+ positively selected. The receptor comes from a man aged 18 to 29 in good health. Some clones in this sample may be carry-over from other donors' samples. Here the CDR3 reads CASMRDQGYYGYTF. The CDR3, as DNA: TGTGCCAGCATGAGGGATCAGGGGTACTATGGCTACACCTTC.